This T cell receptor beta chain emerged from a study of blood T cell repertoires in COVID-19. Study-level information: Sites across the United States, Italy and Spain contributed samples from acute and convalescent COVID-19.

Germline values: CDR1 LNHDA, CDR2 SQIVND (reference sequence). This CDR3 is 17 amino acids long. Trimming removed 2 bases from V and 1 base from J, with 15 bases in between. As processed by the authors: Amplification with reference gene primers provided the estimates of nucleated cell counts. Assay used: immunoSEQ multiplex PCR; TCRdb lists only in-frame clones, some missing. V, J and clone size derive from that table, while D and trimming were established from the DNA sequence. Of 200,000 to 250,000 clones detected, 88% appear once; the ten largest clones hold roughly 2.5%. This rearrangement joins TRBV19 to TRBJ1-5; D uncertain. This TCR derives from a woman aged 55-70 years with acute or convalescent COVID-19. The specimen sequenced was peripheral blood. The CDR3 is CASSIPRGGVSNQPQHF. The CDR3 region has the DNA TGTGCCAGTAGTATACCCAGAGGAGGAGTGAGCAATCAGCCCCAGCATTTT. Based on the CDR3 plus reference TRBV19 and TRBJ1-5, the full variable domain is DGGITQSPKYLFRKEGQNVTLSCEQNLNHDAMYWYRQDPGQGLRLIYYSQIVNDFQKGDIAEGYSVSREKKESFPLTVTSAQKNPTAFYLCASSIPRGGVSNQPQHFGDGTRLSIL.